The entry below describes one T cell receptor (beta chain). The junction departs from germline at one end; a sequencing error may be responsible. This sample also contains other DNA sequences that code for the same CDR3. The sample comes from a study of cytomegalovirus exposure and HLA in healthy donors. This CDR3 is built from 16 residues. The V gene's germline CDR1 is SGHVS and CDR2 FQNEAQ. Primers included in the PCR were 60 Vbeta and 13 Jbeta primers. Produced via immunoSEQ multiplex PCR; TCRdb's table is partial and in-frame only. The table has about 52,000 clones, 72% seen once; the top ten hold around 8.4%.

Sequencing was carried out using PBMCs. The source of this sequence is a woman aged 45-65 years in good health and CMV-seronegative. V and J are TRBV7-8 and TRBJ2-7; the match to TRBD2 covers 8 bases. CDR3 nucleotides: TGCGCCAGCAGCTTAGGCTTAGCGGGGAACTCCTACGAGCAGTACTTC. This translates into CASSLGLAGNSYEQYF.